A single T cell receptor (beta chain) is shown here with its context. The repertoire was sequenced with immunoSEQ multiplex PCR; TCRdb's copy has only in-frame clones and lacks some. The table lists about 69,000 clones, around 93% of them singletons. The source of the sample is a study of blood T cell repertoires in COVID-19. The CDR3 extends over 21 amino acids. Germline-derived CDR1 and CDR2 are MNHNS and SASEGT. Trimming removed 2 bases from V and 8 bases from J; junction bases left unmatched: 24. Sequenced input: peripheral blood. V is TRBV6-1 and J is TRBJ2-1, with 10 bases lining up with TRBD2. This sequence was found in a woman aged 55-70 years with active COVID-19. DNA of the CDR3: TGTGCCAGCAGTGAATGGGCCCGTGGACTAGCGGTTGGCGGAGAGGGTGATGAGCAGTTCTTC. This codes for CASSEWARGLAVGGEGDEQFF.